The subject of this entry is one T cell receptor beta chain. Its target is unknown. The CDR3 sequence is 12 residues long. The germline V gene encodes CDR1 SGHRS and CDR2 YFSETQ. V shed 4 bases and J shed 7 bases, with 11 bases lying between them. This sample was taken from a study of T cell responses to AZD1222 COVID-19 vaccine. Overall study results and limits: Researchers report vaccine-associated CD4 TCRs spanning spike, with dominance at 160-218 and 743-854. Repertoires were collected only later (after the peak T cell response had occurred).

Assay used: immunoSEQ multiplex PCR; TCRdb lists only in-frame clones, some missing. The table lists around 200,000 clones, around 94% of them singletons, with around 1.6% in the top ten. The receptor's source is an adult who received the AZD1222 COVID-19 vaccine. The sample here was peripheral blood, taken 28 days after the second AZD1222 dose. The rearrangement links TRBV5-1 to TRBJ1-1; the D gene is possibly TRBD1 (6 bases). In DNA, the CDR3 is TGCGCCAGCAGCCCAGAGACAGGTGAAGCTTTCTTT. It codes for CASSPETGEAFF.